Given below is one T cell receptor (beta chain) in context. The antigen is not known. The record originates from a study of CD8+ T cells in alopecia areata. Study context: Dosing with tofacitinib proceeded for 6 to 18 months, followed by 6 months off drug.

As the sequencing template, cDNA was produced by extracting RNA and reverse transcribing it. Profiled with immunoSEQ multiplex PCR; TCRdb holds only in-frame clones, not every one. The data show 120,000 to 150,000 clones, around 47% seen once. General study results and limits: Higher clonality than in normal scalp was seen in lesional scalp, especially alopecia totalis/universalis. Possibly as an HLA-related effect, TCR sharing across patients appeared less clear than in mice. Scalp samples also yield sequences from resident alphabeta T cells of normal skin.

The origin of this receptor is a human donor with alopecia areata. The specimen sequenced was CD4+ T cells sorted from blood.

CDR3 in amino acids: CASSQDSRRGYNEQFF. The CDR3 DNA reads TGTGCCAGCAGCCAAGATTCACGTAGAGGGTACAATGAGCAGTTCTTC. V usage is TRBV4-2 and J usage is TRBJ2-1; TRBD2 might be the D (5 bases). This CDR3 contains 16 residues. Trimming shortened V by 0 bases and J by 4 bases, and 13 bases separated the two germline ends. Germline assignment: CDR1 LGHNA and CDR2 YNFKEQ.